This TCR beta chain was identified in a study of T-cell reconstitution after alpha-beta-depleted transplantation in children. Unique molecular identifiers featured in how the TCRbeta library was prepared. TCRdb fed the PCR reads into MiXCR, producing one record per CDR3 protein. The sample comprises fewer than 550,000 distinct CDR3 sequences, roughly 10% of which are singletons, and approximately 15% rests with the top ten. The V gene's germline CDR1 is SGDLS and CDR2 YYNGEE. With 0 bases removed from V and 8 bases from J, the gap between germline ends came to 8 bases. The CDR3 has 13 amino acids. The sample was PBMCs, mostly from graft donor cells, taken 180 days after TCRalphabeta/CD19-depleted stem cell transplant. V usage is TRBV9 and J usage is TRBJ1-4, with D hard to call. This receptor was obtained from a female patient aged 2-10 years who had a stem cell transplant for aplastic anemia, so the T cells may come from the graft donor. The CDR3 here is CASSVEPGEKLFF. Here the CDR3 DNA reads TGTGCCAGCAGCGTAGAGCCGGGGGAAAAACTGTTTTTT.